The 14 T cell receptor beta chains listed next were all sequenced from one sample in a study of identical twins (dated by TCRdb to 2015 to 2016). The library was obtained by 5' RACE. Sequencing was carried out with an Illumina HiSeq 2000. The raw public reads went through TCRdb reprocessing: fastp at Q25, MiXCR clone calling, in-frame beta chains kept. Each entry merges the rows of one CDR3 protein and shows their most common DNA and genes. This sample comprises about 810,000 distinct CDR3 sequences, approximately 13% of them detected only once. Of the sample, 1.5% to 2% is held by the ten largest clones. These data also featured in a second study, about yellow fever vaccine responses in identical twins.

Specimen: PBMCs. All receptors derive from a woman younger than 35 in good health.

This clonotype was observed a handful of times. This chain joins TRBV6-1 and TRBJ2-4; tentatively, D is TRBD1 (5 bases). Germline CDR1 reads MNHNS; CDR2 reads SASEGT. The length of the CDR3 is 16 residues. V was pared by 1 base and J by 2 bases, with 12 bases between. For the CDR3, the DNA is TGTGCCAGCAGTGAAGGGGCAGGGATAACCAAAAACATTCAGTACTTC. Translated: CASSEGAGITKNIQYF.

This clonotype has more than one count but fewer than ten. The genes are TRBV18 and TRBJ2-5; possibly TRBD1 or TRBD2 for D (5 bases each). The CDR3 spans 15 residues. V was cut by 2 bases and J by 4 bases, with 14 bases left in between. Germline V gene data show CDR1 as KGHSH and CDR2 as LQKENI. CDR3 residues: CASSPIGAGTETQYF. The DNA for the CDR3 is TGTGCCAGCTCACCAATCGGGGCAGGGACAGAGACCCAGTACTTC.

This clonotype was detected many times. The J gene is TRBJ2-2, the V gene TRBV5-1, with a possible D match to TRBD1 (6 bases). CDR1 is SGHRS, CDR2 YFSETQ, per germline. There are 17 residues in the CDR3. Trimming pared 4 bases from V and 2 bases from J, leaving 18 bases between. The CDR3: CASSKTGGSINTGELFF. The CDR3 DNA follows: TGCGCCAGCAGCAAGACAGGAGGTTCCATTAACACCGGGGAGCTGTTTTTT.

In its sample, this clonotype was seen many times. The rearrangement joins TRBV12-3 or TRBV12-4 to TRBJ2-1; possibly TRBD1 for D (6 bases). V lost 0 bases to trimming and J lost 3 bases, with 9 bases between them. CDR3 length: 15 amino acids. CDR3 bases: TGTGCCAGCAGTTTAGCCGGACAGAGCTACAATGAGCAGTTCTTC. This sequence encodes CASSLAGQSYNEQFF.

Only a few counts were recorded for this clonotype. The V call is TRBV20-1, the J call TRBJ2-7; 11 nucleotides agree with TRBD2. CDR1 is DFQATT and CDR2 is SNEGSKA in the germline V gene (reference sequence). CDR3 length equals 15 residues. The V gene end was trimmed by 3 bases and the J gene end by 3 bases; junction bases not matched to a gene: 7. DNA of the CDR3: TGCAGTGCTAGCCCTCTAGCGGGGGGCTACTACGAGCAGTACGTC. The encoded protein is CSASPLAGGYYEQYV.

This clonotype was picked up many times. J is TRBJ1-6 and V is TRBV6-5; D perhaps matches TRBD1 (5 bases). Germline assignment: CDR1 MNHEY and CDR2 SVGAGI. There are 16 residues in the CDR3. V was clipped by 0 bases and J by 10 bases, with 16 bases between them. The CDR3 DNA is TGTGCCAGCAGTTACTCGCCCAGGGCAAAGGGCTCACCCCTCCACTTT. The encoded protein is CASSYSPRAKGSPLHF.

This clonotype was observed many times. This sequence joins TRBV3-1 and TRBJ1-1; 7 bases fit TRBD1. V was clipped by 3 bases and J by 1 base; unmatched bases: 8. Germline lookup yields CDR1 LGHDT and CDR2 YNNKEL (reference sequence). The CDR3 consists of 16 residues. Here the CDR3 DNA reads TGTGCCAGCAGCCAGCCCGGACAGGAGAGGAACACTGAAGCTTTCTTT. The encoded protein is CASSQPGQERNTEAFF.

This clonotype turned up a few times. V is TRBV10-3 and J is TRBJ2-1, with D tentatively TRBD2 (6 bases). Trimming cost V 7 bases and J 9 bases, with 13 bases left between them. The V gene's germline CDR1 is ENHRY and CDR2 SYGVKD. The CDR3 runs to 12 residues. The CDR3 spells CAITGGTGEQFF. In DNA form, the CDR3 reads TGTGCCATCACTGGCGGGACTGGTGAGCAGTTCTTC.

CDR3 nucleotide sequence: TGTGCCAGCAGTTACGAAGGGGGCAATCAGCCCCAGCATTTT. Amino acid sequence: CASSYEGGNQPQHF. The V gene is TRBV6-5, the J gene TRBJ1-5, with D possibly TRBD1 on 5 matching bases. Trimming took off 2 bases at V and 2 bases at J, with 7 bases between the two ends. The CDR3 loop spans 14 amino acids. Germline V gene lookup returns CDR1 MNHEY and CDR2 SVGAGI.

The chain is built from TRBV14 and TRBJ2-7; D possibly corresponds to TRBD2 (5 bases). This CDR3 is 13 amino acids long. The V gene's germline CDR1 is SGHDN and CDR2 FVKESK. Deletions cut 2 bases from V and 6 bases from J, with 11 bases between. The CDR3 DNA reads as TGTGCCAGCAGCCAAATAACTAGAAGCGAGCAGTACTTC. Amino acid sequence: CASSQITRSEQYF.

This clonotype showed up just a few times. This chain connects TRBV9 to TRBJ1-2; TRBD1 aligns across 7 bases. The CDR3 length is 14 residues. The junction had 6 bases not matched to a gene; V was cut back by 4 bases and J by 3 bases. CDR1 SGDLS and CDR2 YYNGEE come from the germline V gene. The CDR3 sequence is CASSPTGSYYGYTF. CDR3 nucleotides: TGTGCCAGCAGCCCGACAGGGAGTTACTATGGCTACACCTTC. The full variable domain, with the rest looked up from reference TRBV9 and TRBJ1-2, is DSGVTQTPKHLITATGQRVTLRCSPRSGDLSVYWYQQSLDQGLQFLIQYYNGEERAKGNILERFSAQQFPDLHSELNLSSLELGDSALYFCASSPTGSYYGYTFGSGTRLTVV.

This clonotype was found a few times. The gene calls are TRBV6-2 or TRBV6-3 and TRBJ2-7; 8 bases map to TRBD1. This CDR3 comprises 16 residues. Trimming took 0 bases from V and 1 from J; bases not matched to a gene: 5. CDR1 and CDR2 (germline): MNHEY, SVGEGT. CDR3 region: CASSYSAGGLSYEQYV. The CDR3 nucleotides read TGTGCCAGCAGTTACTCGGCAGGGGGCTTATCCTACGAGCAGTACGTC.

This clonotype was picked up a small number of times. The chain is built from TRBV10-3 and TRBJ2-1, with TRBD1 matching 8 bases. The CDR3 runs to 15 residues. The germline V gene encodes CDR1 ENHRY and CDR2 SYGVKD. The ends lost 6 bases at V and 4 bases at J; junction bases unmatched: 8. The CDR3 bases are TGTGCCATCAGGCCCACCGGGACAGGTTACAATGAGCAGTTCTTC. This encodes CAIRPTGTGYNEQFF.

The J gene is TRBJ2-3, the V gene TRBV10-3; 11 positions agree with TRBD1. After removal of 4 bases from V and 1 base from J, the junction contained 1 base not matched to a gene. Germline lookup yields CDR1 ENHRY and CDR2 SYGVKD. The CDR3 runs 15 residues. In DNA, the CDR3 is TGTGCCATCAGTGGGACAGGGGGCCGCACAGATACGCAGTATTTT. It specifies CAISGTGGRTDTQYF.